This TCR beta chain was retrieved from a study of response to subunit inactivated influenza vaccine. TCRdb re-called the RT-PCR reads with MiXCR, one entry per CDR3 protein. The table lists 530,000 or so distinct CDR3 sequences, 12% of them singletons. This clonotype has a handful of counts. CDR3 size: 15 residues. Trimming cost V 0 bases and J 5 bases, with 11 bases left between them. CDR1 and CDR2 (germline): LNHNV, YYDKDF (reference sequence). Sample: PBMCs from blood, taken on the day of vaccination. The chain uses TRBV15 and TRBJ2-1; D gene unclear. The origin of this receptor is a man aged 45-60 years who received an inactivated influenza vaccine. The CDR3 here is CATSRDGNSNNEQFF. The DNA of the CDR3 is TGTGCCACCAGCAGAGATGGGAATAGCAACAATGAGCAGTTCTTC.